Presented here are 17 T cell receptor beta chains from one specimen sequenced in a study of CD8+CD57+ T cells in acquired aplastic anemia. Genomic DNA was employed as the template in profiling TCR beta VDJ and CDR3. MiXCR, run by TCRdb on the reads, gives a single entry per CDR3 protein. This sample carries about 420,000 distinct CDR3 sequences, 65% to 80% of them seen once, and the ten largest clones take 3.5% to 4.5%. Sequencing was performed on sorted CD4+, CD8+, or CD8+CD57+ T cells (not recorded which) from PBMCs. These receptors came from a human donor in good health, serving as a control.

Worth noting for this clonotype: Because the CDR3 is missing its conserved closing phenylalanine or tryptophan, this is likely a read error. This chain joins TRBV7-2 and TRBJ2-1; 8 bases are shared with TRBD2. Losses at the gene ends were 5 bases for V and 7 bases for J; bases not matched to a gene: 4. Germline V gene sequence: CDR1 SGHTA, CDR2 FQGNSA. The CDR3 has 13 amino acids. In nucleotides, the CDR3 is TGTGCCAGCAGCCGCGGGGGGACAAATGAGCAGTTCGTC. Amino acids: CASSRGGTNEQFV.

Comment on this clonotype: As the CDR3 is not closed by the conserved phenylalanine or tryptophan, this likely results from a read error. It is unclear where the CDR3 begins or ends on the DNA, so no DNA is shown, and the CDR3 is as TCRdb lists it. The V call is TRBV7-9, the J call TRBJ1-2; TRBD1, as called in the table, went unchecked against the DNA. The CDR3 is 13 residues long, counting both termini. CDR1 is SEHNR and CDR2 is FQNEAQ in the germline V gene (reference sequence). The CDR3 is CASSPTAQYPDTH.

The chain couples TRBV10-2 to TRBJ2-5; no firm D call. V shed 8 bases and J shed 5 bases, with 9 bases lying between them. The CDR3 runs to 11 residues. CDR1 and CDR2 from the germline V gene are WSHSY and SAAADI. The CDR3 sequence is CASGALETQYF. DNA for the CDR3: TGCGCCAGCGGCGCCCTGGAGACCCAGTACTTC.

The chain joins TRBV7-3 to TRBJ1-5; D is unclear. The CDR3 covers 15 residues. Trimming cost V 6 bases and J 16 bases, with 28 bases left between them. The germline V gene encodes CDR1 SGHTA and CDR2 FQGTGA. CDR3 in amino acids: CASSQKLEITQSLHF. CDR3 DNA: TGTGCCAGCAGTCAAAAGTTGGAAATTACGCAGTCCCTTCATTTT.

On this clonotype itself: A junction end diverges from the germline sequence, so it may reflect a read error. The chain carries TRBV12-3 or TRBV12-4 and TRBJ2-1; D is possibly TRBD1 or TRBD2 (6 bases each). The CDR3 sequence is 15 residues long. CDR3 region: CASSSRAEGGNEQFF. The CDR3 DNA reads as TGCGCCAGCAGTTCCCGAGCGGAGGGGGGCAATGAGCAGTTCTTC.

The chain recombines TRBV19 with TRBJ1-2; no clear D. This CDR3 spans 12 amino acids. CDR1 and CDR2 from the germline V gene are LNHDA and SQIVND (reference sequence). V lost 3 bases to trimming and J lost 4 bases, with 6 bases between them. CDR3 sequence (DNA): TGTGCCAGTAGTATGTATGGCTATGGCTACACCTTC. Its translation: CASSMYGYGYTF.

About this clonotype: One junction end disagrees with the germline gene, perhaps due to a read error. The CDR3: CASTSRDTGAGNTIYF. The CDR3 DNA follows: TGTGCCAGTACCTCCCGGGATACCGGGGCTGGGAACACCATATATTTT. The rearrangement joins TRBV11-2 to TRBJ1-3, with D perhaps matching TRBD1 (5 bases). Germline-derived CDR1 and CDR2 are SGHAT and FQNNGV. The CDR3 runs to 16 residues. The whole variable domain, remainder taken from reference TRBV11-2 and TRBJ1-3, is EAGVAQSPRYKIIEKRQSVAFWCNPISGHATLYWYQQILGQGPKLLIQFQNNGVVDDSQLPKDRFSAERLKGVDSTLKIQPAKLEDSAVYLCASTSRDTGAGNTIYFGEGSWLTVV.

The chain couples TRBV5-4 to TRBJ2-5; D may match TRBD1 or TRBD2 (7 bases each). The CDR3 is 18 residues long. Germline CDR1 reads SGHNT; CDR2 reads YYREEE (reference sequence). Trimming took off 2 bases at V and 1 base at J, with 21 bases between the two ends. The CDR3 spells CASSLSTGAGVRQETQYF. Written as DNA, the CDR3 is TGTGCCAGCAGCTTAAGCACAGGGGCGGGGGTCCGCCAAGAGACCCAGTACTTC.

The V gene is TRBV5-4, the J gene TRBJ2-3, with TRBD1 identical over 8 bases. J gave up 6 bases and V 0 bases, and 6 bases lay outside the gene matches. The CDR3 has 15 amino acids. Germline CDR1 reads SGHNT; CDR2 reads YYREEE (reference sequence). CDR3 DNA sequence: TGTGCCAGCAGCTTGGTGGACAGGGAAGGTGATACGCAGTATTTT. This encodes CASSLVDREGDTQYF.

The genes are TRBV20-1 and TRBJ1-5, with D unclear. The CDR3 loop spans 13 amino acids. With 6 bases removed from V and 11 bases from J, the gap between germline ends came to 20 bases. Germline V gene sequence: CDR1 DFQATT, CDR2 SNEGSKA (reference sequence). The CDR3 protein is CSAERRAQETQHF. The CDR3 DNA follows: TGCAGTGCAGAACGCCGAGCACAAGAGACCCAGCATTTT.

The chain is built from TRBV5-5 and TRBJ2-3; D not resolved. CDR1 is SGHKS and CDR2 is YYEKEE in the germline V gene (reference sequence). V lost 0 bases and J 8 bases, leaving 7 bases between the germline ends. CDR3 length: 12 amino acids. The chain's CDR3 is CASSLDAGTQYF. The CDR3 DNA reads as TGTGCCAGCAGCTTGGACGCAGGTACGCAGTATTTT.

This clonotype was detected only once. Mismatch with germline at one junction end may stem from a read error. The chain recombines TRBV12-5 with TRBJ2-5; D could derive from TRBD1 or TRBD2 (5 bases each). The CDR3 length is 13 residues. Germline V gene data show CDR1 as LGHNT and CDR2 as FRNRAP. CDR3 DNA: TGCGCCAGCAGTATGTTCGGGGACGAGACCCAGTACTTC. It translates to CASSMFGDETQYF.

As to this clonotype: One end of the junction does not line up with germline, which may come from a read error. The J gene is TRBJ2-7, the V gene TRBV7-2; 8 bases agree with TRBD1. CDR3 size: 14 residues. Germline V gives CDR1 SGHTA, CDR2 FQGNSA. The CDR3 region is CASSLAGTGSYNEF. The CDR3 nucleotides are TGTGCCAGCAGCTTGGCCGGGACAGGTTCCTACAATGAGTTC.

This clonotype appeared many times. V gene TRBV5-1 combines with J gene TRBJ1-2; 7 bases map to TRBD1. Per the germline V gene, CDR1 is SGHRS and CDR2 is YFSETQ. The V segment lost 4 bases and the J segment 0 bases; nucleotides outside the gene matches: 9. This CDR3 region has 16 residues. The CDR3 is CASSTDDRVTNYGYTF. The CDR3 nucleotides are TGCGCCAGCAGCACGGACGACAGGGTCACTAACTATGGCTACACCTTC. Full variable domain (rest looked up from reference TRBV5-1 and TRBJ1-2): KAGVTQTPRYLIKTRGQQVTLSCSPISGHRSVSWYQQTPGQGLQFLFEYFSETQRNKGNFPGRFSGRQFSNSRSEMNVSTLELGDSALYLCASSTDDRVTNYGYTFGSGTRLTVV.

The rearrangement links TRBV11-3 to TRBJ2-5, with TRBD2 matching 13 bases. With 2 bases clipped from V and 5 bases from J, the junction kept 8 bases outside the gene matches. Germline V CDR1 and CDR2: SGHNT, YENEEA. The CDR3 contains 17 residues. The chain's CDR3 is CASSLTLAGGPGETQYF. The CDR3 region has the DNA TGTGCCAGCAGCTTAACACTAGCGGGGGGGCCGGGTGAGACCCAGTACTTC.

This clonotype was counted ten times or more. This CDR3 is CASSDLRTGVAFF. CDR3 DNA sequence: TGTGCCAGCAGTGATTTGCGGACAGGTGTGGCTTTCTTT. The V and J genes are TRBV25-1 and TRBJ1-1; 7 positions match TRBD1. The CDR3 contains 13 residues. Germline CDR1 is MGHDK and CDR2 is SYGVNS. The trim removed 3 bases at V and 11 bases at J, leaving 9 bases unmatched.

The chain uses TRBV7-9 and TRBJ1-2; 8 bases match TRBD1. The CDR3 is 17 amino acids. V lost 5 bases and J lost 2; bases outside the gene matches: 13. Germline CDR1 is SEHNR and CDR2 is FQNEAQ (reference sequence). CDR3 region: CASSRTGSEIGNYGYTF. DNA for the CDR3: TGTGCCAGCAGCCGGACAGGGTCAGAGATCGGGAACTATGGCTACACCTTC.